This T cell receptor beta chain was profiled in a study of shared clonotypes between healthy human individuals. Germline CDR1 and CDR2: MNHEY and SMNVEV (reference sequence). The CDR3 covers 14 residues. The junction had 6 bases not matched to a gene; V was cut back by 5 bases and J by 6 bases. The authors loaded 150 to 250 ng DNA, 27,000 or so T cell genomes, into sorted-subset replicate PCRs. This table comes from immunoSEQ multiplex PCR, and its TCRdb copy is limited to in-frame clones, with some not included. The data show about 680,000 clones, roughly 94% seen once. Naive CD8 cells lacked CD45RO, underwent positive selection for CCR7 and left out terminally differentiated effector memory CD45RA+ cells.

The rearrangement uses TRBV27 and TRBJ2-1; 8 bases align to TRBD2. The source of this sequence is a man aged 30-40 years in good health. The sequencing sample was made of naive CD8+ T cells sorted from blood. Written as DNA, the CDR3 is TGTGCCAGCAGTACGCGGCGGGAGGTCAATGAGCAGTTCTTC. Its protein is CASSTRREVNEQFF.